These 27 T cell receptor beta chains came from one sample sequenced in a study of shared T cell receptors in the human thymus. Clones were sequenced by immunoSEQ multiplex PCR, and TCRdb holds only the in-frame ones, with some missing. Among 550,000 to 800,000 clones, 75% to 90% were seen once, and the ten largest hold roughly 0.01%. The same sample was also used in a study of human thymus T cells.

Sequencing input: thymocytes. These receptor sequences come from a girl under three years old with a congenital heart defect.

This clone came up once. V usage is TRBV6-1 and J usage is TRBJ1-5; a weak D match, TRBD1 (6 bases). V lost 2 bases, J lost 9 bases, and 14 bases lay in between. This CDR3 has 14 residues. Germline V gene sequence: CDR1 MNHNS, CDR2 SASEGT. CDR3 DNA: TGTGCCAGCAGTGAACCACGGGAGGGGGGGCCCCAGCATTTT. Translated, it gives CASSEPREGGPQHF.

This sequence joins TRBV27 and TRBJ2-5; 7 bases match TRBD2. The CDR3 spans 17 residues. Germline CDR1 and CDR2: MNHEY and SMNVEV (reference sequence). Losses at the gene ends were 6 bases for V and 6 bases for J; bases not matched to a gene: 19. CDR3 sequence (DNA): TGTGCCAGCAGCTCACTCCGACACGCCGGGACTAAGAAGACCCAGTACTTC. Protein sequence: CASSSLRHAGTKKTQYF.

V gene TRBV2 combines with J gene TRBJ2-1; tentative D call: TRBD2 (5 bases). Trimming cost V 7 bases and J 4 bases, with 17 bases left between them. The CDR3 loop spans 15 amino acids. Per the germline V gene, CDR1 is SNHLY and CDR2 is FYNNEI. The CDR3 region has the DNA TGTGCCAGCAAAGCGGAAGAAGGTTTATACAATGAGCAGTTCTTC. It specifies CASKAEEGLYNEQFF. The full variable domain, rest sourced from reference TRBV2 and TRBJ2-1, is EPEVTQTPSHQVTQMGQEVILRCVPISNHLYFYWYRQILGQKVEFLVSFYNNEISEKSEIFDDQFSVERPDGSNFTLKIRSTKLEDSAMYFCASKAEEGLYNEQFFGPGTRLTVL.

This rearrangement joins TRBV10-3 to TRBJ2-7, with 7 bases fitting TRBD2. The CDR3 covers 17 residues. V trimming: 2 bases; J trimming: 0 bases; junction bases outside the gene matches: 10. Per germline, CDR1 ENHRY and CDR2 SYGVKD. The DNA of the CDR3 is TGTGCCATCAGTGAGCGGGTTCCGACTAGCACCTCCTACGAGCAGTACTTC. Amino acids: CAISERVPTSTSYEQYF.

This sequence joins TRBV5-6 and TRBJ2-1; no reliable D call. The CDR3 consists of 16 residues. With 2 bases removed from V and 5 bases from J, the gap between germline ends came to 17 bases. Germline V gene sequence: CDR1 SGHDT, CDR2 YYEEEE. CDR3: CASSFPELATHNEQFF. CDR3 DNA: TGTGCCAGCAGCTTCCCGGAGTTAGCCACACACAATGAGCAGTTCTTC.

V is TRBV25-1 and J is TRBJ2-7, with D tentatively TRBD2 (5 bases). The CDR3 is 13 residues long. Germline values: CDR1 MGHDK, CDR2 SYGVNS. V dropped 4 bases and J dropped 2 bases, with 9 bases sitting between them. The CDR3 DNA is TGTGCCAGCAGTGCCGACGGGACCTACGAGCAGTACTTC. Protein product: CASSADGTYEQYF.

The chain links TRBV2 to TRBJ1-5; D not certain. Per the germline V gene, CDR1 is SNHLY and CDR2 is FYNNEI. V lost 6 bases and J lost 2, with 20 bases in between. This CDR3 spans 17 amino acids. The CDR3 DNA reads TGTGCCAGCAGCACCCAAGGACTCTACGGGGGCAATCAGCCCCAGCATTTT. Its translation is CASSTQGLYGGNQPQHF.

This chain uses TRBV6-7 with TRBJ2-5; D is possibly TRBD2 (7 bases). TRBV6-7 is sorted into the ORF group, with uncertain function. CDR3 length: 15 amino acids. The chain's CDR3 is CGSPQGRGGEETQYF. DNA for the CDR3: TGTGGCTCCCCTCAGGGGAGGGGAGGGGAAGAGACCCAGTACTTC.

This chain joins TRBV28 and TRBJ1-2; no firm D call. V lost 6 bases and J lost 10, with 9 bases in between. Germline V gene lookup returns CDR1 MDHEN and CDR2 SYDVKM. This CDR3 region has 10 residues. The CDR3 sequence: CASSSANYTF. DNA for the CDR3: TGTGCCAGCAGCTCTGCGAACTACACCTTC.

This clone has just a few counts. V gene TRBV28 combines with J gene TRBJ2-5; 7 bases line up with TRBD1. TRBJ2-7 explains the end of the DNA better; the J call may be wrong. The CDR3 is 17 residues long. Germline V gene data show CDR1 as MDHEN and CDR2 as SYDVKM. The CDR3 DNA reads as TGTGCCAGCAGTTTGAAGGATACCGGGACAGCTTCCTACGAGCAGTACTTC. It specifies CASSLKDTGTASYEQYF.

V gene TRBV11-1 combines with J gene TRBJ1-1; D may be TRBD1 (6 bases). The CDR3 covers 18 residues. CDR1 SGHAT and CDR2 FQDESV come from the germline V gene (reference sequence). Trimming cost V 5 bases and J 4 bases, with 26 bases left between them. This CDR3 reads CASSRLIGQLFGSTEAFF. DNA for the CDR3: TGTGCCAGCAGCAGATTGATCGGACAGTTGTTTGGTAGCACTGAAGCTTTCTTT.

V is TRBV18 and J is TRBJ1-5; D call uncertain. The CDR3 totals 17 residues. Trimming left V 0 bases short and J 2 bases short, with 14 bases between. Germline V gene data show CDR1 as KGHSH and CDR2 as LQKENI. The CDR3 is CASSPPLSERGNQPQHF. DNA for the CDR3: TGTGCCAGCTCACCACCGCTCTCAGAGAGGGGCAATCAGCCCCAGCATTTT.

J is TRBJ2-1 and V is TRBV29-1; 13 positions match TRBD2. Germline V gene lookup returns CDR1 SQVTM and CDR2 ANQGSEA. CDR3 length equals 19 residues. J gave up 2 bases and V 3 bases, and 13 bases lay outside the gene matches. For the CDR3, the DNA is TGCAGCGTTGACGGGGCGGGACTAGCGGGGTCACCCCCCTACAATGAGCAGTTCTTC. Residues: CSVDGAGLAGSPPYNEQFF.

The chain combines TRBV10-3 with TRBJ2-7; 7 bases map to TRBD2. Trimming took 1 base from V and 0 from J; bases not matched to a gene: 6. The germline CDR1 and CDR2 sequences are ENHRY and SYGVKD. The CDR3 covers 16 residues. The CDR3 DNA reads as TGTGCCATCAGTGAGTGGGGGGGTGCTAGCTCCTACGAGCAGTACTTC. This codes for CAISEWGGASSYEQYF.

J is TRBJ1-1 and V is TRBV28; D is unresolved. This CDR3 comprises 15 residues. V dropped 1 base and J dropped 6 bases, with 15 bases sitting between them. From germline, CDR1 is MDHEN and CDR2 SYDVKM. CDR3 amino acids: CASSLSEPLLPEAFF. CDR3 nucleotide sequence: TGTGCCAGCAGTTTATCTGAACCCCTACTTCCTGAAGCTTTCTTT.

This clone turned up a few times. The chain has TRBV19 and TRBJ1-3, with TRBD1 as a possible D gene (5 bases). The CDR3 has 13 amino acids. Germline assignment: CDR1 LNHDA and CDR2 SQIVND (reference sequence). Trimming cost V 11 bases and J 0 bases, with 11 bases left between them. The CDR3: CALGTYSGNTIYF. The CDR3 DNA reads as TGTGCCCTAGGGACTTACTCTGGAAACACCATATATTTT. Looking up the rest from reference TRBV19 and TRBJ1-3 gives the full variable domain: DGGITQSPKYLFRKEGQNVTLSCEQNLNHDAMYWYRQDPGQGLRLIYYSQIVNDFQKGDIAEGYSVSREKKESFPLTVTSAQKNPTAFYLCALGTYSGNTIYFGEGSWLTVV.

The V gene is TRBV5-1, the J gene TRBJ2-5, with 16 bases identical to TRBD2. With 4 bases clipped from V and 5 bases from J, the junction kept 14 bases outside the gene matches. From germline, CDR1 is SGHRS and CDR2 YFSETQ. CDR3 length: 19 residues. DNA of the CDR3: TGCGCCAGCAGCATCCCGACCGGGACTAGCGGGGGGGTGCTGGAGACCCAGTACTTC. Amino acids: CASSIPTGTSGGVLETQYF.

The gene calls are TRBV4-2 and TRBJ2-6; maybe TRBD2 (5 bases). The V end lost 1 base, the J end lost 0 bases, and 7 bases lay between the germline ends. The germline V gene encodes CDR1 LGHNA and CDR2 YNFKEQ. The CDR3 consists of 16 residues. The CDR3 DNA reads TGTGCCAGCAGCCAAGGTGAGGGCTCTGGGGCCAACGTCCTGACTTTC. It encodes CASSQGEGSGANVLTF.

In this sample, this clone turned up once. The chain carries TRBV6-1 and TRBJ1-6; TRBD1 matches at 7 bases. From germline, CDR1 is MNHNS and CDR2 SASEGT. V was pared by 4 bases and J by 10 bases, with 10 bases of the junction left unmatched. The CDR3 is 15 residues long. CDR3 in DNA: TGTGCCAGCAGTGGCGCAGGGGGTAAGCGGTCACCCCTCCACTTT. Its protein is CASSGAGGKRSPLHF.

The chain employs TRBV28 and TRBJ2-1; 7 bases agree with TRBD2. Per germline, CDR1 MDHEN and CDR2 SYDVKM. The CDR3 is 15 amino acids. V lost 6 bases and J lost 2; bases outside the gene matches: 7. The CDR3 protein is CASSPAGQTYNEQFF. In DNA form, the CDR3 reads TGTGCCAGCAGCCCAGCGGGGCAAACCTACAATGAGCAGTTCTTC.

The genes are TRBV5-4 and TRBJ1-1, with D tentatively TRBD1 (6 bases). Germline assignment: CDR1 SGHNT and CDR2 YYREEE (reference sequence). V lost 0 bases, J lost 1 base, and 13 bases lay in between. The CDR3 has 16 residues. DNA for the CDR3: TGTGCCAGCAGCTTGGGGAGGCCAGGGGCGAACACTGAAGCTTTCTTT. It yields the protein CASSLGRPGANTEAFF.

The rearrangement joins TRBV18 to TRBJ2-1; 13 nucleotides align to TRBD2. Per the germline V gene, CDR1 is KGHSH and CDR2 is LQKENI. V lost 3 bases, J lost 2 bases, and 1 base stayed unmatched. The CDR3 loop spans 16 amino acids. The CDR3 sequence is CASSPGLAGPYNEQFF. CDR3 nucleotide sequence: TGTGCCAGCTCACCGGGACTAGCGGGGCCCTACAATGAGCAGTTCTTC. The full variable domain, with the rest looked up from reference TRBV18 and TRBJ2-1, is NAGVMQNPRHLVRRRGQEARLRCSPMKGHSHVYWYRQLPEEGLKFMVYLQKENIIDESGMPKERFSAEFPKEGPSILRIQQVVRGDSAAYFCASSPGLAGPYNEQFFGPGTRLTVL.

The rearrangement joins TRBV5-6 to TRBJ2-2; 7 positions agree with TRBD1. CDR3 length equals 15 residues. Germline CDR1 is SGHDT and CDR2 is YYEEEE. V lost 4 bases and J lost 0; bases outside the gene matches: 3. The DNA of the CDR3 is TGTGCCAGCAGCCCAGGACAGGCGAACACCGGGGAGCTGTTTTTT. Translated: CASSPGQANTGELFF.

This rearrangement joins TRBV19 to TRBJ1-3, with 8 bases that match TRBD1. This CDR3 comprises 13 residues. CDR1 LNHDA and CDR2 SQIVND come from the germline V gene (reference sequence). Trimming cost V 8 bases and J 5 bases; bases outside gene matches: 5. The CDR3 is CASGRGQRNTIYF. The CDR3, as DNA: TGTGCCAGTGGCAGGGGGCAAAGAAACACCATATATTTT.

The genes are TRBV10-3 and TRBJ1-2, with 7 bases lining up with TRBD1. This CDR3 region has 13 residues. CDR1 is ENHRY and CDR2 is SYGVKD in the germline V gene. V lost 3 bases and J lost 8; bases outside the gene matches: 6. CDR3 region: CAISEQGRGGYTF. In DNA form, the CDR3 reads TGTGCCATCAGTGAACAGGGGCGCGGGGGCTACACCTTC.

In regard to this clone: The junction departs from the called germline gene at one end, perhaps through a read error. The rearrangement joins TRBV6-1 to TRBJ1-2; TRBD1 matches 8 bases. The CDR3 has 13 residues. CDR1 MNHNS and CDR2 SASEGT come from the germline V gene. The CDR3 DNA is TGTGCCAGCAGTTCGACAGGGGCCCATAATTCCGACTTC. Translated: CASSSTGAHNSDF.

This rearrangement joins TRBV21-1 to TRBJ1-6; TRBD1, as called in the table, went unchecked against the DNA. TRBV21-1 is assigned pseudogene status. The CDR3 totals 14 residues. The CDR3 sequence: CASSKRQGESPLHF. The DNA of the CDR3 is TGTGCCAGCAGCAAAAGACAGGGGGAATCACCCCTCCACTTT.